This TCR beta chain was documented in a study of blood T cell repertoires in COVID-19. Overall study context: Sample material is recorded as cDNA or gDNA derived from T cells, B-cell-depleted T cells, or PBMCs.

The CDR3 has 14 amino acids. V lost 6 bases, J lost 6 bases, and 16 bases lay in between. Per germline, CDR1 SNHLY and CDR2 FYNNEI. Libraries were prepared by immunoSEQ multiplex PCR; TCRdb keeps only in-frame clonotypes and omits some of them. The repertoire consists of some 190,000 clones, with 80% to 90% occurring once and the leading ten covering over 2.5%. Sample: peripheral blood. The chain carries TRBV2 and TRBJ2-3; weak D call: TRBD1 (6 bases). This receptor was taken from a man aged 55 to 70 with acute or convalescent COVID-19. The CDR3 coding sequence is TGTGCCAGCAGACCCAGGGGAAGGGCGGATACGCAGTATTTT. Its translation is CASRPRGRADTQYF.